The clone carrying this TCR beta chain has only a few counts. These data belong to a study of T-cell reconstitution after alpha-beta-depleted transplantation in children. Unique molecular identifiers featured in how the TCRbeta library was prepared. TCRdb analysed the PCR reads with MiXCR anew, one entry per CDR3 protein. The table lists 640,000 or so distinct CDR3 sequences, around 16% of them singletons. CDR1 and CDR2 (germline): MNHNS, SASEGT. The V end lost 1 base, the J end lost 1 base, and 8 bases lay between the germline ends. The CDR3 length is 15 residues. The rearrangement links TRBV6-1 to TRBJ2-1; no definite D call. The receptor was derived from a human donor who donated a stem cell graft to a child with acute myeloid leukemia. Sequencing used PBMCs from the stem cell graft donor, obtained from the stem cell graft. CDR3 DNA sequence: TGTGCCAGCAGTGAAGGGCTCCTATCCTACAATGAGCAGTTCTTC. It codes for CASSEGLLSYNEQFF.